This is a list of T cell receptor beta chains from one sample in a study of OX40 agonist ivuxolimab in advanced cancers. Assay used: immunoSEQ multiplex PCR; TCRdb lists only in-frame clones, some missing. The table includes 70,000 to 80,000 clones, 65% to 85% detected once. The sequences come from CD4+ or CD8+ T cells sorted from blood, collected in a trial of the OX40 agonist ivuxolimab. Receptors originate from an adult with an advanced solid tumor such as melanoma, head and neck, liver or kidney cancer. Each CDR3 is given with its conserved first and last residue. The D gene is left open where the match is weak. Rows may omit the clone size; those that give it use once, few, many or a size class.

len	d_gene	abundance	j_gene	v_gene	CDR3aa	CDR3nt
14	-	-	TRBJ1-1	TRBV2	CASILQRLNTEAFF	TGTGCCAGCATACTACAAAGATTGAACACTGAAGCTTTCTTT
20	-	-	TRBJ1-5	TRBV2	CASSEALITEIVKGNQPQHF	TGTGCCAGCAGTGAAGCGCTCATAACCGAAATTGTAAAAGGCAATCAGCCCCAGCATTTT
16	TRBD2	-	TRBJ2-7	TRBV2	CASRQGTSGTRYEQYF	TGTGCCAGCAGGCAGGGGACTAGCGGGACCCGGTACGAGCAGTACTTC
13	-	-	TRBJ2-6	TRBV30	CGSREAGANVLTF	TGTGGCTCAAGGGAAGCTGGGGCCAACGTCCTGACTTTC
14	-	-	TRBJ2-2	TRBV11-2	CASSLVRDTGELFF	TGTGCCAGCAGCTTAGTGCGGGACACCGGGGAGCTGTTTTTT
17	TRBD1	-	TRBJ1-4	TRBV19	CASSSSRQGATNEKLFF	TGTGCCAGTAGTTCTAGTCGACAGGGGGCAACTAATGAAAAACTGTTTTTT
15	-	-	TRBJ2-1	TRBV11-2	CASSLVVGLDNEQFF	TGTGCCAGCAGCTTAGTTGTGGGGCTTGACAATGAGCAGTTCTTC
15	-	-	TRBJ2-3	TRBV25-1	CASSGKGARTDTQYF	TGTGCCAGCAGTGGCAAGGGTGCTCGCACAGATACGCAGTATTTT
16	-	-	TRBJ1-2	TRBV4-1	CASSQDLIGDGKGYTF	TGCGCCAGCAGCCAAGATCTCATTGGGGATGGTAAGGGCTACACCTTC
15	TRBD1	-	TRBJ1-1	TRBV15	CATSRDDRDPPEAFF	TGTGCCACCAGCAGAGACGACAGGGACCCCCCTGAAGCTTTCTTT
14	-	-	TRBJ1-5	TRBV2	CASSMDGTLGPQHF	TGTGCCAGCAGCATGGACGGGACCTTGGGGCCCCAGCATTTT
14	-	-	TRBJ2-3	TRBV19	CASSNFEATDTQYF	TGTGCCAGTAGCAACTTTGAAGCAACAGATACGCAGTATTTT
14	-	few	TRBJ2-7	TRBV4-2	CASSQEMARDEQYF	TGTGCCAGCAGCCAAGAGATGGCCAGGGACGAGCAGTACTTC
15	-	-	TRBJ1-1	TRBV7-8	CASSLANFGYTEAFF	TGTGCCAGCAGCTTAGCGAATTTTGGGTACACTGAAGCTTTCTTT
12	-	once	TRBJ1-2	TRBV6-1	CASKGQGYGYTF	TGTGCCAGCAAGGGGCAGGGATATGGCTACACCTTC
15	TRBD1	-	TRBJ2-1	TRBV6-4	CASSVRTGLYNEQFF	TGTGCCAGCAGTGTGCGGACAGGACTTTACAATGAGCAGTTCTTC
14	-	-	TRBJ2-5	TRBV9	CASSIRQTQETQYF	TGTGCCAGCAGCATTAGACAGACCCAAGAGACCCAGTACTTC
14	-	-	TRBJ1-4	TRBV19	CASNFGRTNEKLFF	TGTGCCAGTAATTTCGGACGTACTAATGAAAAACTGTTTTTT
14	TRBD1	-	TRBJ2-1	TRBV5-1	CASSFGDRANEQFF	TGCGCCAGCAGCTTCGGGGACAGGGCGAATGAGCAGTTCTTC
14	-	once	TRBJ1-4	TRBV11-2	CASSLARGGEKLFF	TGTGCCAGCAGCTTAGCCAGGGGAGGTGAAAAACTGTTTTTT
10	-	few	TRBJ2-7	TRBV29-1	CSVGWEEQYF	TGCAGCGTTGGATGGGAAGAGCAGTACTTC
16	-	-	TRBJ1-4	TRBV27	CASSPRGGTANEKLFF	TGTGCCAGCAGTCCCAGGGGCGGGACGGCTAATGAAAAACTGTTTTTT
15	-	few	TRBJ1-2	TRBV5-5	CASSLVSTVRYGYTF	TGTGCCAGCAGCTTGGTGTCGACGGTACGCTATGGCTACACCTTC
16	TRBD1	many	TRBJ1-3	TRBV11-2	CASSLDRAFTGNTIYF	TGTGCCAGCAGCTTGGACAGGGCTTTTACTGGAAACACCATATATTTT
15	TRBD2	-	TRBJ2-5	TRBV7-2	CASSLEWAGGKTQYF	TGTGCCAGCAGCTTAGAATGGGCGGGGGGGAAGACCCAGTACTTC
16	-	once	TRBJ1-5	TRBV4-3	CASSLYFGTNNQPQHF	TGCGCCAGCAGCCTATATTTTGGTACTAACAATCAGCCCCAGCATTTT
15	-	-	TRBJ1-2	TRBV19	CASPMMGLHNYGYTF	TGTGCCAGCCCCATGATGGGACTACATAACTATGGCTACACCTTC
16	-	few	TRBJ2-1	TRBV5-8	CASSYDQGVSYNEQFF	TGTGCCAGCAGCTACGACCAGGGAGTCTCCTACAATGAGCAGTTCTTC
14	TRBD2	-	TRBJ2-7	TRBV19	CASSPTSGGYEQYF	TGTGCCAGTAGTCCCACTAGCGGGGGCTACGAGCAGTACTTC
14	-	-	TRBJ1-5	TRBV5-8	CASSSRDLYQPQHF	TGTGCCAGCAGCTCCCGGGATCTGTATCAGCCCCAGCATTTT
15	-	-	TRBJ2-5	TRBV9	CASSVARGDGETQYF	TGTGCCAGCAGCGTAGCTAGAGGGGACGGGGAGACCCAGTACTTC
15	-	few	TRBJ1-1	TRBV10-3	CAISERGGGHTEAFF	TGTGCCATCAGTGAGCGGGGGGGCGGGCACACTGAAGCTTTCTTT
19	TRBD1	-	TRBJ2-2	TRBV15	CATSRERLLDRDNTGELFF	TGTGCCACCAGCAGAGAAAGGCTTCTGGACAGGGATAACACCGGGGAGCTGTTTTTT
13	-	-	TRBJ1-5	TRBV11-2	CASSLDTTEPQHF	TGTGCCAGCAGCTTAGATACAACGGAGCCCCAGCATTTT
14	-	-	TRBJ1-1	TRBV5-1	CASSSSTAFSQAFF	TGCGCCAGCAGCTCCTCGACAGCATTCTCGCAAGCTTTCTTT
14	-	-	TRBJ2-7	TRBV11-2	CASSLTLSVSEQYF	TGTGCCAGCAGTTTAACGCTCAGCGTCAGCGAGCAGTACTTC
16	-	-	TRBJ1-5	TRBV5-5	CASSQGLGQGNQPQHF	TGCGCCAGCAGCCAAGGTTTAGGACAAGGAAATCAGCCCCAGCATTTT
15	-	-	TRBJ2-1	TRBV5-4	CASSRDRGPGNEQFF	TGTGCCAGCAGCCGCGATCGAGGGCCGGGTAATGAGCAGTTCTTC
13	TRBD1	-	TRBJ1-2	TRBV5-4	CASSLETGGGYTF	TGTGCCAGCAGCTTGGAGACAGGGGGTGGCTACACCTTC
14	-	-	TRBJ2-3	TRBV7-3	CASSPGTSTDTQYF	TGTGCCAGCAGCCCCGGGACTAGCACAGATACGCAGTATTTT
17	-	few	TRBJ1-1	TRBV13	CASSLVQGRWVSTEAFF	TGTGCCAGCAGCTTAGTGCAGGGGAGATGGGTTAGCACTGAAGCTTTCTTT
13	-	-	TRBJ1-5	TRBV30	CAWSGVAGQPQHF	TGTGCGTGGAGTGGGGTTGCGGGTCAGCCCCAGCATTTT
15	-	-	TRBJ2-1	TRBV7-2	CASSLLRESFGEQFF	TGTGCCAGCAGCCTACTACGTGAGTCCTTTGGCGAGCAGTTCTTC
16	TRBD1	-	TRBJ1-1	TRBV18	CASSPGTGSFGTEAFF	TGTGCCAGCTCACCAGGGACAGGGAGTTTTGGCACTGAAGCTTTCTTT
15	-	-	TRBJ1-3	TRBV7-6	CASSGRASSGNTIYF	TGTGCCAGCAGCGGCAGGGCTTCCTCTGGAAACACCATATATTTT
15	-	-	TRBJ1-2	TRBV28	CASSSQGRANYGYTF	TGTGCCAGCAGTTCACAGGGTAGGGCTAACTATGGCTACACCTTC
15	-	few	TRBJ1-5	TRBV6-5	CASRHRRSGDQPQHF	TGTGCCAGCAGGCACAGGCGGTCGGGGGATCAGCCCCAGCATTTT
14	-	-	TRBJ2-7	TRBV6-5	CASRPGLNMHEQYF	TGTGCCAGCAGACCGGGACTTAACATGCACGAGCAGTACTTC
13	-	-	TRBJ2-5	TRBV6-6	CASSLGAQETQYF	TGTGCCAGCAGTTTGGGGGCACAAGAGACCCAGTACTTC
15	-	once	TRBJ2-5	TRBV7-2	CASSSSSQGWETQYF	TGTGCCAGCAGCTCTTCCTCACAGGGATGGGAGACCCAGTACTTC
11	-	once	TRBJ2-5	TRBV6-6	CASSYSETQYF	TGTGCCAGCAGTTATTCGGAGACCCAGTACTTC
15	-	-	TRBJ1-1	TRBV6-5	CASSYSLGWDTEAFF	TGTGCCAGCAGTTACTCTTTGGGGTGGGACACTGAAGCTTTCTTT
14	-	-	TRBJ1-2	TRBV9	CASSVSGGDYGYTF	TGTGCCAGCAGCGTATCAGGCGGAGACTATGGCTACACCTTC
15	-	-	TRBJ2-7	TRBV7-2	CASSLVFGGENEQYF	TGTGCCAGCAGCTTAGTATTCGGAGGGGAGAACGAGCAGTACTTC
17	TRBD1	-	TRBJ1-6	TRBV19	CASTPIGGDRGNSPLHF	TGTGCCAGTACCCCCATCGGAGGGGACAGGGGCAATTCACCCCTCCACTTT